This TCR beta chain was recorded in a study of T cells in Graves' hyperthyroidism and ophthalmopathy. Trimming removed 8 bases from V and 6 bases from J; junction bases left unmatched: 9. The length of the CDR3 is 15 residues. Looked up from germline, CDR1 is SGHTA and CDR2 is FQGNSA. TCR beta CDR3 sequences were amplified from RNA transcripts. The TCR CDR3 was amplified in a first-round RT-PCR using the HTBI primer set. MiXCR, run by TCRdb on the multiplex PCR reads, gives a single entry per CDR3 protein. The sample lists 550,000 to 700,000 distinct CDR3 sequences; approximately 44% were seen once. Source material: peripheral blood or thyroid tissue (not recorded which). The source is an adult woman with Graves' disease, either hyperthyroidism or ophthalmopathy (not recorded which). The genes are TRBV7-2 and TRBJ2-2; 10 bases align to TRBD2. CDR3 amino acids: CASLPSGSKAGELFF. DNA for the CDR3: TGTGCCAGCCTCCCTAGCGGGAGTAAGGCCGGGGAGCTGTTTTTT. Complete variable domain (other parts from reference TRBV7-2 and TRBJ2-2): GAGVSQSPSNKVTEKGKDVELRCDPISGHTALYWYRQSLGQGLEFLIYFQGNSAPDKSGLPSDRFSAERTGGSVSTLTIQRTQQEDSAVYLCASLPSGSKAGELFFGEGSRLTVL.